This T cell receptor beta chain was sequenced during a study of CD8+ T cells in alopecia areata (dated by TCRdb to the late 2010s). In the study overall: The treated patients, all with moderate-to-severe alopecia areata, were enrolled in an open-label pilot trial of oral tofacitinib given at 5 to 10 mg twice daily. Patients received tofacitinib for 6 to 18 months and were then followed off drug for 6 months to check for delayed response and recurrence. Disease severity in treated patients was measured with the SALT score, which quantifies the percentage of affected scalp surface area. The study used high-throughput TCRbeta sequencing to examine T cell clonal expansion in alopecia areata, in both the C3H/HeJ mouse model and human patients. Human TCRbeta sequencing covered scalp tissue and sorted CD4+ and CD8+ peripheral blood T cells from patchy and totalis/universalis alopecia areata patients and healthy controls. Tofacitinib-treated patients had biopsies at baseline and at 4 and 24 weeks of treatment, with a later scalp biopsy in several patients. Scalp clonality was compared among normal scalp (n=4), patchy alopecia areata scalp (n=8), and alopecia totalis/universalis scalp (n=8). RNA was obtained with the PAXgene miRNA kit for fixed scalp, the miRNeasy kit for PBMCs, and the RNeasy kit for mouse skin. TCRbeta CDR3 regions were amplified by immunoSEQ multiplex PCR with 35 Vbeta forward and 13 Jbeta reverse primers.

General study outcomes and caveats: During tofacitinib treatment, many expanded lesional clones remained in scalp and blood, and this persistence may partly explain relapse after treatment is stopped. Compared with normal scalp, lesional scalp had higher clonality and more expanded CD8+ clones, particularly in alopecia totalis/universalis, a pattern that suggests antigenic drive. Because the treated cohort was small and had just a single nonresponder, larger studies are needed to establish links between baseline CD8+ expansion and response. Tofacitinib significantly decreased scalp clonality and the number of expanded CD8+ clones among the top 100 scalp clones. Scalp TCR repertoire analysis is complicated because resident alphabeta T cells in normal human skin are also sequenced, whereas mouse skin is dominated by gammadelta T cells. Shared TCR sequences between patients were less evident than in mice, which may be partly attributable to HLA diversity in the patient population.

This clone was counted only a few times. The antigen this receptor binds is unknown. Per-base qualities were not stored, and no clone one base away is much larger. Taken with the paper, the label for treatment or condition translates to: oral pan-JAK inhibitor, 5-10 mg twice daily. Lesional scalp punch biopsies and peripheral blood were collected from alopecia areata patients. PBMCs were separated by density centrifugation and stained for CD3, CD4 and CD8, after which CD4+ and CD8+ T cells were sorted on a FACSAria. Libraries were constructed by the immunoSEQ multiplex PCR assay. To provide template for TCR sequencing, every sample had RNA extracted and reverse transcribed into cDNA. First-strand cDNA was synthesized with SuperScript III using a 2:1 mix of oligo-dT and random hexamers. Amplification bias was assessed with a synthetic immune receptor repertoire, and residual bias was removed computationally. Processing in the source paper ran as follows. Raw reads were preprocessed to remove errors, and CDR3 was defined according to IMGT conventions as the region from the conserved cysteine to phenylalanine. Clonality was calculated as 1 minus Shannon entropy normalized by log2 of the number of productive unique TCRs. Scalp TCRbeta sequences were cross-referenced with sorted blood CD4 and CD8 repertoires so that the CD4 or CD8 identity of scalp clones could be inferred. This immuneACCESS table, as held by TCRdb, lists in-frame sequences with V and J called but not all clones. Of the missing ones, under half trace to an unresolved V gene in checked studies; the others have no known cause. The D gene and trimming were derived from the DNA, and the V and J assignments and clone size from that table. The sample table contains hundreds of thousands of clones; only one count was recorded for roughly 63% of them. The ten largest make up around 0.84% of the sample.

The CDR3 runs 12 residues from the cysteine to the phenylalanine. This entry keeps only the CDR3 DNA: 36 bases, framed from base 1. The germline V gene encodes CDR1 GTSNPN and CDR2 SVGIG (reference sequence). V lost 0 bases and J lost 2 bases; the stretch between them is 3 bases long. The sample consisted of CD4+ T cells sorted from blood, taken at roughly week 52, from a patient treated with tofacitinib. This receptor was taken from a human donor with alopecia areata. This receptor chain uses TRBV30 and TRBJ2-3; no D gene is confidently identified. The sequence in DNA is TGTGCCTGGAGTGTGATCACAGATACGCAGTATTTT. Its coded protein is CAWSVITDTQYF.